Listed below are T cell receptor beta chains from one sample, sequenced in a study of naive and memory T cell subsets. TCRdb redid the calling of the 5' RACE reads with MiXCR, one entry per CDR3 protein. This sample carries more than 60,000 distinct CDR3 sequences, 6% to 8.5% of them seen once, and the ten largest clones take about 19%. The receptor source for this set is a female donor in good health. CDR3s leave out the opening cysteine and the closing phenylalanine or tryptophan. Fields, in order: CDR3 protein, V gene, J gene.

CDR3aa: ASSYTGTRETQY
v_gene: TRBV5-1
j_gene: TRBJ2-5

CDR3aa: ATAGTDAYNEQF
v_gene: TRBV24-1
j_gene: TRBJ2-1

CDR3aa: ASSLDIFEQF
v_gene: TRBV11-1
j_gene: TRBJ2-1

CDR3aa: ASSLGGTRVNTEAF
v_gene: TRBV5-1
j_gene: TRBJ1-1

CDR3aa: ASSAGPSLNYEQY
v_gene: TRBV5-6
j_gene: TRBJ2-7

CDR3aa: ASRRGGPYSYNEQF
v_gene: TRBV5-6
j_gene: TRBJ2-1

CDR3aa: ASSLAGRNEQF
v_gene: TRBV7-2
j_gene: TRBJ2-1

CDR3aa: ASQTGFNSPLH
v_gene: TRBV9
j_gene: TRBJ1-6

CDR3aa: AISPASTSQETQY
v_gene: TRBV10-3
j_gene: TRBJ2-5

CDR3aa: ASSFGLAGAEEQY
v_gene: TRBV6-5
j_gene: TRBJ2-7

CDR3aa: ASSYGQDSNYGYT
v_gene: TRBV28
j_gene: TRBJ1-2

CDR3aa: ASSEQGAGFPNSPLH
v_gene: TRBV2
j_gene: TRBJ1-6

CDR3aa: ASSVMTGAPYEQY
v_gene: TRBV27
j_gene: TRBJ2-7

CDR3aa: ASSSRDSSYNEQF
v_gene: TRBV7-2
j_gene: TRBJ2-1

CDR3aa: ASSFVVAGGNEQF
v_gene: TRBV28
j_gene: TRBJ2-1

CDR3aa: SVEEDRERAPYNEQF
v_gene: TRBV29-1
j_gene: TRBJ2-1

CDR3aa: SASPRQKNNLNTEAF
v_gene: TRBV20-1
j_gene: TRBJ1-1

CDR3aa: ASSFNQGNEQF
v_gene: TRBV13
j_gene: TRBJ2-1

CDR3aa: ASSVTSGTAGDTQY
v_gene: TRBV6-2/TRBV6-3
j_gene: TRBJ2-3

CDR3aa: ASSTPGDSSPLH
v_gene: TRBV19
j_gene: TRBJ1-6

CDR3aa: SARRTGGAPTRNEQF
v_gene: TRBV20-1
j_gene: TRBJ2-1

CDR3aa: ASSLSADADEQF
v_gene: TRBV5-1
j_gene: TRBJ2-1

CDR3aa: SARDGDTGELF
v_gene: TRBV20-1
j_gene: TRBJ2-2

CDR3aa: ASTPGLAGARETQY
v_gene: TRBV28
j_gene: TRBJ2-5

CDR3aa: ASSSRLTISYNEQF
v_gene: TRBV13
j_gene: TRBJ2-1

CDR3aa: AISDLSTGGGSPLH
v_gene: TRBV10-3
j_gene: TRBJ1-6

CDR3aa: ASSQTGGGNTQY
v_gene: TRBV5-5
j_gene: TRBJ2-3

CDR3aa: ASSSSIHLEGETQY
v_gene: TRBV5-1
j_gene: TRBJ2-5

CDR3aa: ASSFTRIEAF
v_gene: TRBV28
j_gene: TRBJ1-1

CDR3aa: ASSPSPGLAPYNEQF
v_gene: TRBV9
j_gene: TRBJ2-1

CDR3aa: ASSRDLAGRNTEAF
v_gene: TRBV11-2
j_gene: TRBJ1-1

CDR3aa: ASSLAGVGGETQY
v_gene: TRBV7-8
j_gene: TRBJ2-5

CDR3aa: AWKPTGRNTEAF
v_gene: TRBV30
j_gene: TRBJ1-1

CDR3aa: ASSRWGQQY
v_gene: TRBV19
j_gene: TRBJ2-7

CDR3aa: ASSLSKSRGEAF
v_gene: TRBV27
j_gene: TRBJ1-1

CDR3aa: ASSYPAGTQY
v_gene: TRBV6-5
j_gene: TRBJ2-5

CDR3aa: ASSSKWGLGYGYT
v_gene: TRBV12-3/TRBV12-4
j_gene: TRBJ1-2

CDR3aa: ASSPGEDQPQH
v_gene: TRBV18
j_gene: TRBJ1-5

CDR3aa: ASNPGGGTDTQY
v_gene: TRBV10-3
j_gene: TRBJ2-3